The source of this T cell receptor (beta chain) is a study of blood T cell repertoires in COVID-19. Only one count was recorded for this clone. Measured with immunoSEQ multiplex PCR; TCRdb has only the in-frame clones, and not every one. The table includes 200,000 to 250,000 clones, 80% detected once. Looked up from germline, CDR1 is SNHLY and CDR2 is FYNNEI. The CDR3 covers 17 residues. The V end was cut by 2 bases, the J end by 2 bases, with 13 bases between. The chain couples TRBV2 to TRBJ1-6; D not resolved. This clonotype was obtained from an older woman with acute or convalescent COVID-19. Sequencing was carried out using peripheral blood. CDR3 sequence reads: CASSERQVETYNSPLHF. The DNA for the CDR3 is TGTGCCAGCAGTGAAAGGCAGGTTGAAACCTATAATTCACCCCTCCACTTT.